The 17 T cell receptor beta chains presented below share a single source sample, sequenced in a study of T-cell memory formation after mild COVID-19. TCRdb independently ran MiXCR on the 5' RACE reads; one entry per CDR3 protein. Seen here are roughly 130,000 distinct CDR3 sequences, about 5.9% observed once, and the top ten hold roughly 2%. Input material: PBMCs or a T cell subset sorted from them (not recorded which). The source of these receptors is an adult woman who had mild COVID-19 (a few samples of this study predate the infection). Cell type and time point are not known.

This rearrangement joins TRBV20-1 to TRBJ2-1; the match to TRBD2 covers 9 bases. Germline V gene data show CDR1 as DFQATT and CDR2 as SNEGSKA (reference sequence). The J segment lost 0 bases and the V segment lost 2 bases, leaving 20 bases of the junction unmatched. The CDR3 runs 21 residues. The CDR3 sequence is CSARPRGLARPSGVSYNEQFF. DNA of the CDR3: TGCAGTGCTAGACCGAGGGGGCTAGCCCGACCTAGCGGGGTCTCCTACAATGAGCAGTTCTTC.

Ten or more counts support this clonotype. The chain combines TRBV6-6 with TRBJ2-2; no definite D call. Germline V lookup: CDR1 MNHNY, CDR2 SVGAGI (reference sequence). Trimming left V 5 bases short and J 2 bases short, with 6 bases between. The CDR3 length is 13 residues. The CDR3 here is CASSTSNTGELFF. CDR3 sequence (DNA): TGTGCCAGCAGTACGAGTAACACCGGGGAGCTGTTTTTT.

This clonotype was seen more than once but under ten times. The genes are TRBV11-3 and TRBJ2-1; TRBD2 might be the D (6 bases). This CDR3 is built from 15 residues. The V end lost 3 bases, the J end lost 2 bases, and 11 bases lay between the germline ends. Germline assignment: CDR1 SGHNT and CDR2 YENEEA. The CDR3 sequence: CASSFGGGTYNEQFF. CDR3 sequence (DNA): TGTGCCAGCAGCTTTGGTGGCGGGACCTACAATGAGCAGTTCTTC. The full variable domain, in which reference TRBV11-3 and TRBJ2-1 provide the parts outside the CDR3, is EAGVVQSPRYKIIEKKQPVAFWCNPISGHNTLYWYLQNLGQGPELLIRYENEEAVDDSQLPKDRFSAERLKGVDSTLKIQPAELGDSAVYLCASSFGGGTYNEQFFGPGTRLTVL.

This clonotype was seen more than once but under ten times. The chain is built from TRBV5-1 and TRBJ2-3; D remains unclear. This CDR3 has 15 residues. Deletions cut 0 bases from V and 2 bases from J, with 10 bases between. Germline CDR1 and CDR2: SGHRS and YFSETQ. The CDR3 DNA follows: TGCGCCAGCAGCTTGGATGCGGCTTACACAGATACGCAGTATTTT. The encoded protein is CASSLDAAYTDTQYF.

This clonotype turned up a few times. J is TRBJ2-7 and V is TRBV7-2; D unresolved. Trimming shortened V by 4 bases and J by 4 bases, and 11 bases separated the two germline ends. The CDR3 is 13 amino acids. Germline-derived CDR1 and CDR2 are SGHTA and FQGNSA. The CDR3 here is CASSYLTPYEQYF. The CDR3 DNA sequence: TGTGCCAGCAGCTACTTGACACCTTACGAGCAGTACTTC.

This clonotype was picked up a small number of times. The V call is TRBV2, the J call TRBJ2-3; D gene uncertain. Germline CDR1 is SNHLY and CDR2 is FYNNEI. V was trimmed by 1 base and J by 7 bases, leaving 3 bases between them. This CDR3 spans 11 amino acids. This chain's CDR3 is CASSEENTQYF. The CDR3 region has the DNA TGTGCCAGCAGTGAAGAAAATACGCAGTATTTT.

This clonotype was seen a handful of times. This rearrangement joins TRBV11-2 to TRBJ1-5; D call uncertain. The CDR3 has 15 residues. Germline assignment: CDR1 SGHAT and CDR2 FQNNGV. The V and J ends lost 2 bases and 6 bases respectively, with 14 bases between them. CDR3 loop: CASSLNPGGSQPQHF. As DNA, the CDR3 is TGTGCCAGCAGCTTAAACCCCGGTGGAAGTCAGCCCCAGCATTTT.

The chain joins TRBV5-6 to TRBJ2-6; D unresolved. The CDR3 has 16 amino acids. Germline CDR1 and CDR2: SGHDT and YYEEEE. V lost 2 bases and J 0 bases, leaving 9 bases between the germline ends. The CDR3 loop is CASSLDRGSGANVLTF. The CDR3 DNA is TGTGCCAGCAGCTTAGATAGAGGCTCTGGGGCCAACGTCCTGACTTTC.

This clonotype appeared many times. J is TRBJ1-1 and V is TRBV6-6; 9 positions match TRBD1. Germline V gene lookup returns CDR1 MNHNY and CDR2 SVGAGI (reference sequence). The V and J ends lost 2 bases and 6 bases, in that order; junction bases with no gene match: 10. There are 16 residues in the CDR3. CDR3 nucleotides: TGTGCCAGCAGTTACCCCAATCGGGGACAGGGCTCTGAAGCTTTCTTT. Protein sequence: CASSYPNRGQGSEAFF.

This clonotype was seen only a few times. In DNA form, the CDR3 reads TGTGCCAGCAGCTCTCGGGGGGGGGCCTCCTACAATGAGCAGTTCTTC. Translated, it gives CASSSRGGASYNEQFF. The J gene is TRBJ2-1, the V gene TRBV6-5; TRBD2 aligns across 8 bases. Germline assignment: CDR1 MNHEY and CDR2 SVGAGI. Losses at the gene ends were 6 bases for V and 0 bases for J; bases not matched to a gene: 7. The CDR3 loop spans 16 amino acids.

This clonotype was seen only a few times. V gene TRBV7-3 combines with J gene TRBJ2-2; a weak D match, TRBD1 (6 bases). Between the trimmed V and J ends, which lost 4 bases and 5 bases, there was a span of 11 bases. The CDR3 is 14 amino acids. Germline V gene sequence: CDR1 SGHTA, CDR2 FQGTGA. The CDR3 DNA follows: TGTGCCAGCAGCTCACAGGGTCTAACCGGGGAGCTGTTTTTT. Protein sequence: CASSSQGLTGELFF.

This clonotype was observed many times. CDR3 sequence (DNA): TGCGCCAGCAGCAACCGGGGCCTCTCGCACAATGAGCAGTTCTTC. It is translated as CASSNRGLSHNEQFF. V usage is TRBV4-1 and J usage is TRBJ2-1; D assignment may be TRBD1 or TRBD2 (5 bases each). The germline V gene encodes CDR1 MGHRA and CDR2 YSYEKL. V was cut by 5 bases and J by 5 bases, with 16 bases left in between. The CDR3 has 15 amino acids.

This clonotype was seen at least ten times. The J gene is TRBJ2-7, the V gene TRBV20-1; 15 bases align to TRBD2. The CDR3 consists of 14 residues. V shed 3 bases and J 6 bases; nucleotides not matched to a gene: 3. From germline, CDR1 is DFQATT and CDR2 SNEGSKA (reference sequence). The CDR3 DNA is TGCAGTGCTAGGACGGGACTAGCGGGAGGCGAGCAGTACTTC. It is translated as CSARTGLAGGEQYF.

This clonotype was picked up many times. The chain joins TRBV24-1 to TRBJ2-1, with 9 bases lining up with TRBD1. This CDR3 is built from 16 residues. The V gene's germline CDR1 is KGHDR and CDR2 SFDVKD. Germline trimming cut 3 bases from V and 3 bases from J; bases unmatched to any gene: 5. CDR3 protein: CATSDQDRGSYNEQFF. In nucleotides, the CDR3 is TGTGCCACCAGTGATCAGGACAGGGGCAGCTACAATGAGCAGTTCTTC.

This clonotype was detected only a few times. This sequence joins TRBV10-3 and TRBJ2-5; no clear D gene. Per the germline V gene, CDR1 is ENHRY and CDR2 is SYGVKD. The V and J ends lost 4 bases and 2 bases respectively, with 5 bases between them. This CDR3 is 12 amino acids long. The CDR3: CAISASQETQYF. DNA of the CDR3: TGTGCCATCAGTGCATCTCAAGAGACCCAGTACTTC.

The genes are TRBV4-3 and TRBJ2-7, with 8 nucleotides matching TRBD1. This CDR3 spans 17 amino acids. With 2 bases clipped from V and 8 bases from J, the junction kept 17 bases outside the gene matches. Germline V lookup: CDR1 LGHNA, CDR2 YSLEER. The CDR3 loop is CASSQQERGWTGKKQYF. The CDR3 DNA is TGCGCCAGCAGCCAACAAGAGCGAGGCTGGACAGGGAAAAAGCAGTACTTC.

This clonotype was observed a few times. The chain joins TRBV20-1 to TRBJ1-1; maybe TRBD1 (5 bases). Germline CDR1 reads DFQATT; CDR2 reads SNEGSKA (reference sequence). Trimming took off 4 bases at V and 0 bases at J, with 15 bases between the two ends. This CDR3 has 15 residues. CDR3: CSATVRDLMNTEAFF. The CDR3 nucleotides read TGCAGTGCTACGGTCCGGGACCTAATGAACACTGAAGCTTTCTTT.